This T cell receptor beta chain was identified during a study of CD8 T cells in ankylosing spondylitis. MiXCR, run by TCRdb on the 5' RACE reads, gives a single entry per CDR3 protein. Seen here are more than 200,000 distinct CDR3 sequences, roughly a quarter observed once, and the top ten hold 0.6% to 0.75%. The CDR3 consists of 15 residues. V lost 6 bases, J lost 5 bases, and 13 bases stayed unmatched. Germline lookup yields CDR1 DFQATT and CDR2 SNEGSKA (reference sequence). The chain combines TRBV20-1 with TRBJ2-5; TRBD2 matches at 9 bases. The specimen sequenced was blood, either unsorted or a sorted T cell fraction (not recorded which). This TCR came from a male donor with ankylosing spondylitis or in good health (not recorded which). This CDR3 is CSAPRGGGARETQYF. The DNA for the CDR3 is TGCAGTGCCCCTCGGGGCGGGGGGGCTCGGGAGACCCAGTACTTC.